The 21 T cell receptor beta chains below were found in one sample sequenced in a study of T cell repertoires in cytomegalovirus infection. TCRdb passed the reads through MiXCR, listing each CDR3 protein once. The table records about 770,000 distinct CDR3 sequences, about 29% of them present only once. What these receptors recognize is not known. The specimen comprised cultured CD8+ T cells from PBMCs, sampled from culture after CMV antigen stimulation. These TCRs come from a human donor in good health (CMV status not recorded). Some clones in this sample may be carry-over from other donors' samples.

The table lists this clonotype with a few counts. For the CDR3, the DNA is TGCGCCAGCAGCCAAGATCTGGGGGGATACTTCGAGCAGTACGTC. Residues: CASSQDLGGYFEQYV. This chain joins TRBV4-3 and TRBJ2-7; possible D gene TRBD2, 6 bases. Between the trimmed V and J ends, which lost 0 bases and 6 bases, there was a span of 15 bases. The germline V gene encodes CDR1 LGHNA and CDR2 YSLEER. The CDR3 consists of 15 residues.

This chain joins TRBV6-6 and TRBJ2-7; the D gene is possibly TRBD2 (6 bases). Germline CDR1 is MNHNY and CDR2 is SVGAGI (reference sequence). V lost 5 bases to trimming and J lost 2 bases, with 19 bases between them. This CDR3 is 16 amino acids long. The chain's CDR3 is CASSHEGRWGAYEQYF. The CDR3 coding sequence is TGTGCCAGCAGTCATGAGGGACGTTGGGGGGCCTACGAGCAGTACTTC.

This clonotype was detected only a few times. Here the CDR3 DNA reads TGTGCCAGCAACCCCCAGACAAGCACAGATACGCAGTATTTT. Its protein product is CASNPQTSTDTQYF. The chain has TRBV6-2 or TRBV6-3 and TRBJ2-3; D is unresolved. There are 14 residues in the CDR3. Looked up from germline, CDR1 is MNHEY and CDR2 is SVGEGT. Trimming removed 7 bases from V and 0 bases from J, with 11 bases in between.

This clonotype was detected ten times or more. The chain joins TRBV7-9 to TRBJ1-4; 7 nucleotides line up with TRBD1. The germline gives CDR1 SEHNR, CDR2 FQNEAQ (reference sequence). The CDR3 sequence is 14 residues long. The V gene end was trimmed by 3 bases and the J gene end by 4 bases; junction bases not matched to a gene: 2. The CDR3 DNA is TGTGCCAGCAGCTTGGCAGGGGGTAATGAAAAACTGTTTTTT. The encoded protein is CASSLAGGNEKLFF.

This rearrangement joins TRBV19 to TRBJ1-5; 7 nucleotides agree with TRBD1. CDR1 LNHDA and CDR2 SQIVND come from the germline V gene (reference sequence). Trimming removed 5 bases from V and 10 bases from J; junction bases left unmatched: 17. This CDR3 is built from 16 residues. DNA of the CDR3: TGTGCCAGTAGTCACTCCGACAGGGCTGGAGGAAGACCCCAGCATTTT. Its protein product is CASSHSDRAGGRPQHF.

The rearrangement links TRBV10-1 to TRBJ1-2; D is ambiguous. Germline-derived CDR1 and CDR2 are WNHNN and SYGVQD (reference sequence). The CDR3 is 17 residues long. Trimming took off 3 bases at V and 6 bases at J, with 23 bases between the two ends. CDR3 sequence: CASSESSFLGPRDGYTF. CDR3 coding DNA: TGCGCCAGCAGTGAATCATCATTCCTTGGACCCCGGGATGGCTACACCTTC.

V and J are TRBV19 and TRBJ2-6; possible D gene TRBD2, 5 bases. Germline lookup yields CDR1 LNHDA and CDR2 SQIVND (reference sequence). The CDR3 runs to 17 residues. V lost 5 bases and J lost 0, with 14 bases in between. The chain's CDR3 is CASSEGSVGSGANVLTF. CDR3 nucleotides: TGTGCCAGTAGTGAGGGCAGCGTTGGCTCTGGGGCCAACGTCCTGACTTTC.

This clonotype was seen repeatedly, ten times or more. The J gene is TRBJ2-1, the V gene TRBV11-2; 10 bases match TRBD2. This CDR3 has 15 residues. The germline V gene has CDR1 SGHAT and CDR2 FQNNGV. The V segment lost 5 bases and the J segment 5 bases; nucleotides outside the gene matches: 6. The CDR3 sequence: CASSRSGGPNNEQFF. The CDR3 DNA reads as TGTGCCAGCAGCCGTAGCGGGGGGCCAAACAATGAGCAGTTCTTC.

The rearrangement links TRBV29-1 to TRBJ2-5, with D maybe TRBD1 (5 bases). Germline CDR1 is SQVTM and CDR2 is ANQGSEA. CDR3 length equals 14 residues. Trimming removed 3 bases from V and 1 base from J, with 12 bases in between. The CDR3 here is CSVDEDSIQETQYF. In nucleotides, the CDR3 is TGCAGCGTTGATGAAGACAGCATCCAAGAGACCCAGTACTTC.

This clonotype appeared a few times. This rearrangement joins TRBV11-2 to TRBJ2-5, with 8 nucleotides matching TRBD2. CDR1 is SGHAT, CDR2 FQNNGV, per germline. The CDR3 runs to 16 residues. Unmatched junction bases numbered 8, after V lost 5 bases and J lost 0 bases. For the CDR3, the DNA is TGTGCCAGCAGCATCTCGGGACTAGATTACCAAGAGACCCAGTACTTC. Protein sequence: CASSISGLDYQETQYF.

This clonotype was counted many times. This chain links TRBV10-3 with TRBJ2-3; unclear D gene. V lost 10 bases and J lost 1, with 6 bases in between. Germline V lookup: CDR1 ENHRY, CDR2 SYGVKD. The CDR3 spans 11 residues. In nucleotides, the CDR3 is TGTGCCACCACTGGCACAGATACGCAGTATTTT. Encoded protein: CATTGTDTQYF.

This clonotype has just a few counts. J is TRBJ1-1 and V is TRBV29-1; the match to TRBD1 covers 8 bases. Germline-derived CDR1 and CDR2 are SQVTM and ANQGSEA. The CDR3 runs 10 residues. With V trimmed by 7 bases and J by 10 bases, 5 bases remained unmatched. The CDR3 is CSALTGGAFF. The DNA of the CDR3 is TGCAGCGCTCTTACAGGGGGAGCTTTCTTT.

This clonotype was counted only a few times. This chain links TRBV20-1 with TRBJ1-1; D may be TRBD1 (5 bases). CDR1 and CDR2 from the germline V gene are DFQATT and SNEGSKA (reference sequence). This CDR3 region has 14 residues. V was clipped by 6 bases and J by 5 bases, with 19 bases between them. CDR3 protein: CSATHRRVGTEAFF. In DNA form, the CDR3 reads TGCAGTGCGACCCACCGCAGGGTAGGGACTGAAGCTTTCTTT.

The rearrangement uses TRBV28 and TRBJ2-1; possible D gene TRBD2, 6 bases. V was trimmed by 6 bases and J by 0 bases, leaving 12 bases between them. Germline V gene lookup returns CDR1 MDHEN and CDR2 SYDVKM. The CDR3 sequence is 15 residues long. CDR3 nucleotide sequence: TGTGCCAGCAGACTAGCATTGTCCTCCTACAATGAGCAGTTCTTC. Amino acid sequence: CASRLALSSYNEQFF.

J is TRBJ1-2 and V is TRBV10-3; unclear D gene. V was cut by 3 bases and J by 3 bases, with 14 bases left in between. The CDR3 totals 15 residues. CDR1 is ENHRY, CDR2 SYGVKD, per germline. The CDR3 reads CAISEIRDVYYGYTF. The CDR3 region has the DNA TGTGCCATCAGTGAAATCCGAGACGTGTACTATGGCTACACCTTC.

The chain links TRBV6-2 or TRBV6-3 to TRBJ2-4, with TRBD2 matching 8 bases. The CDR3 spans 19 residues. CDR1 is MNHEY, CDR2 SVGEGT, per germline. The V gene end was trimmed by 2 bases and the J gene end by 4 bases; junction bases not matched to a gene: 16. The CDR3 protein is CASSYPQGAGVGPKNIQYF. The CDR3 DNA reads as TGTGCCAGCAGTTACCCCCAAGGAGCGGGGGTGGGGCCTAAAAACATTCAGTACTTC.

This clonotype has just a few counts. V is TRBV27 and J is TRBJ1-1, with D possibly being TRBD1 (6 bases). Germline V CDR1 and CDR2: MNHEY, SMNVEV (reference sequence). This CDR3 comprises 15 residues. The germline V and J ends were trimmed by 1 base and 1 base, with 10 bases remaining between them. Here the CDR3 DNA reads TGTGCCAGCAGTTTATGGGGGGACAAGAACACTGAAGCTTTCTTT. Its protein product is CASSLWGDKNTEAFF.

The table lists this clonotype with many counts. The chain carries TRBV4-1 and TRBJ2-1; D is unresolved. V lost 1 base, J lost 6 bases, and 4 bases lay in between. This CDR3 is built from 12 residues. Germline values: CDR1 MGHRA, CDR2 YSYEKL. DNA for the CDR3: TGCGCCAGCAGCCAAGCAGGCAATGAGCAGTTCTTC. Its protein product is CASSQAGNEQFF.

The rearrangement joins TRBV6-8 to TRBJ2-2; D gene unclear. The CDR3 totals 9 residues. Trimming shortened V by 7 bases and J by 6 bases, and 0 bases separated the two germline ends. Germline assignment: CDR1 MNHGY and CDR2 SAAAGT. The CDR3 sequence is CASTGELFF. The CDR3 DNA sequence: TGTGCCAGCACCGGGGAGCTGTTTTTT.

The rearrangement uses TRBV7-9 and TRBJ2-7; D possibly corresponds to TRBD1 (6 bases). The CDR3 covers 14 residues. Germline CDR1 reads SEHNR; CDR2 reads FQNEAQ (reference sequence). Trimming took off 5 bases at V and 2 bases at J, with 13 bases between the two ends. In nucleotides, the CDR3 is TGTGCCAGCAGCAACGGACAGTTTACCTACGAGCAGTACGTC. Residues: CASSNGQFTYEQYV.

The gene calls are TRBV4-1 and TRBJ2-3, with TRBD2 identical over 13 bases. This CDR3 has 19 residues. Unmatched junction bases numbered 16, after V lost 6 bases and J lost 4 bases. The germline gives CDR1 MGHRA, CDR2 YSYEKL. As DNA, the CDR3 is TGCGCCAGCAGTTCTGAACGGACTAGCGGGGGCCCGGGGGCAGATACGCAGTATTTT. This gives the protein CASSSERTSGGPGADTQYF.